This record covers a single T cell receptor (beta chain). This record belongs to a study of blood T cell repertoires in COVID-19. Study details: PBMCs, B-cell-depleted T cells, or T cells provided the cDNA or gDNA that made up the material.

Data came from immunoSEQ multiplex PCR; TCRdb stores just in-frame clones and leaves some out. This table has over 200,000 clones, about nine tenths appearing once. Researchers sorted participants into cohorts using their self-reported clinical history. This TCR was recovered from a young man who had recovered from COVID-19. Material for sequencing was PBMCs or T cells enriched from blood (not recorded which).

This chain's CDR3 is CASSSELTGSNTGELFF. The CDR3 DNA reads as TGTGCCAGCTCGTCGGAGTTGACAGGGAGTAACACCGGGGAGCTGTTTTTT. The chain has TRBV7-3 and TRBJ2-2; TRBD1 aligns across 7 bases. The CDR3 extends over 17 amino acids. Losses at the gene ends were 8 bases for V and 2 bases for J; bases not matched to a gene: 14. Germline V gene sequence: CDR1 SGHTA, CDR2 FQGTGA.